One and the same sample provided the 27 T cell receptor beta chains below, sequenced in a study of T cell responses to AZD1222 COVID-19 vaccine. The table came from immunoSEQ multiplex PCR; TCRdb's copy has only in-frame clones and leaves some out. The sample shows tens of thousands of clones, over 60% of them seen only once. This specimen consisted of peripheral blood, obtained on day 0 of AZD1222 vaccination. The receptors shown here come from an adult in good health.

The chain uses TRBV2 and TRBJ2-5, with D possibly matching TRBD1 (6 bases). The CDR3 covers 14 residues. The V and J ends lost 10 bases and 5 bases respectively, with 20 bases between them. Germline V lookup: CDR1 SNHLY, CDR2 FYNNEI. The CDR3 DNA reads TGTGCCACATCCGGGACACCCACGGCGGAGACCCAGTACTTC. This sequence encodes CATSGTPTAETQYF.

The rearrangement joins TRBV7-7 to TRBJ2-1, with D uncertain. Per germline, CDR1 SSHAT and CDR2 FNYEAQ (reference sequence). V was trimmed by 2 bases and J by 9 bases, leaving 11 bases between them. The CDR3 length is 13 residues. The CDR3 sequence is CASSLQSQTEQFF. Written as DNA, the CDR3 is TGTGCCAGCAGCTTACAATCACAGACTGAGCAGTTCTTC.

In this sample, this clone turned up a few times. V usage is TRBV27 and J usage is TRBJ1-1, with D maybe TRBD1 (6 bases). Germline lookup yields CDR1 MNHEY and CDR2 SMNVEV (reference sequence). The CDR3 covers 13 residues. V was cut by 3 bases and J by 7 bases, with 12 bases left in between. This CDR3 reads CASSFQGFGEAFF. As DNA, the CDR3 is TGTGCCAGCAGTTTCCAGGGGTTCGGTGAAGCTTTCTTT.

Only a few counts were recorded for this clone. CDR3 residues: CASLRDIGEAFF. The CDR3 DNA reads as TGCGCCAGCCTCCGGGACATCGGGGAAGCTTTCTTT. V and J are TRBV10-2 and TRBJ1-1; TRBD1 is a possible D gene (6 bases). The length of the CDR3 is 12 residues. Germline assignment: CDR1 WSHSY and CDR2 SAAADI. Trimming cost V 8 bases and J 8 bases, with 15 bases left between them.

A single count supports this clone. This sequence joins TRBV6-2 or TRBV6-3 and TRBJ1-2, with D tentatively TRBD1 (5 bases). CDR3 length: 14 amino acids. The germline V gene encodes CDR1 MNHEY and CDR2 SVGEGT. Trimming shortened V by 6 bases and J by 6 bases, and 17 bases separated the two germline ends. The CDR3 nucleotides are TGTGCCAGCAGCTCCTCTATTCAGGGTAATGGCTACACCTTC. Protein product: CASSSSIQGNGYTF.

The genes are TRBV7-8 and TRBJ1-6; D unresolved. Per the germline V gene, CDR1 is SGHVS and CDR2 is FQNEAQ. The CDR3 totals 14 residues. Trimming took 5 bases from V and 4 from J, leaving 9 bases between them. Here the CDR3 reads CASSVVQYNSPLHF. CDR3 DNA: TGTGCCAGCAGCGTGGTCCAGTATAATTCACCCCTCCACTTT. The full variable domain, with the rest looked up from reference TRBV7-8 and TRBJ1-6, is GAGVSQSPRYKVAKRGQDVALRCDPISGHVSLFWYQQALGQGPEFLTYFQNEAQLDKSGLPSDRFFAERPEGSVSTLKIQRTQQEDSAVYLCASSVVQYNSPLHFGNGTRLTVT.

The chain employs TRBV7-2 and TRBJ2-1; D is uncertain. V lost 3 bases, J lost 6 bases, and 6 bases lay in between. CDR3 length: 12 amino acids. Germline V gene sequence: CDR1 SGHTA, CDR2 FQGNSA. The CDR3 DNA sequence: TGTGCCAGCAGCTTTGGCGTCAATGAGCAGTTCTTC. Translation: CASSFGVNEQFF.

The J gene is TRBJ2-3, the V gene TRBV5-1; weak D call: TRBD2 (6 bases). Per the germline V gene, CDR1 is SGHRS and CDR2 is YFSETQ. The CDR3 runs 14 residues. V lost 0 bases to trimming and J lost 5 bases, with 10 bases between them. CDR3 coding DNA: TGCGCCAGCAGCTTGGGCGGGGTGGGAGATACGCAGTATTTT. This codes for CASSLGGVGDTQYF.

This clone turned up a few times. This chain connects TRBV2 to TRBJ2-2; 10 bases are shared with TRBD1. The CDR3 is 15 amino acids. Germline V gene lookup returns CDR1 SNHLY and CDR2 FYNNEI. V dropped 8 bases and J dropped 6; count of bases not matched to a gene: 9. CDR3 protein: CASGQGVTSSGELFF. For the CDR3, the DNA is TGTGCCAGCGGACAGGGGGTGACTAGCTCCGGGGAGCTGTTTTTT.

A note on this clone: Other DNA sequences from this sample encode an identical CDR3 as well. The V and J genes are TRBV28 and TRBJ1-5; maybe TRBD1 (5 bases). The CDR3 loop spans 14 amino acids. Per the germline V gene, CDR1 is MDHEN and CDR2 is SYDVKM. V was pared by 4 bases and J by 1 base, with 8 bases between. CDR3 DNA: TGTGCCAGCAGTTCCGGGGGGAGCAATCAGCCCCAGCATTTT. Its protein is CASSSGGSNQPQHF.

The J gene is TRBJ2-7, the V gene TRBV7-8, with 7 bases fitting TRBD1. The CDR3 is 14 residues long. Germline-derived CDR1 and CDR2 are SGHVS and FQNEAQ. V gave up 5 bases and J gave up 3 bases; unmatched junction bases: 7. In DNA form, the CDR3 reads TGTGCCAGCAGCCGGGGACAGACCAACTACGAGCAGTACGTC. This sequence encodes CASSRGQTNYEQYV.

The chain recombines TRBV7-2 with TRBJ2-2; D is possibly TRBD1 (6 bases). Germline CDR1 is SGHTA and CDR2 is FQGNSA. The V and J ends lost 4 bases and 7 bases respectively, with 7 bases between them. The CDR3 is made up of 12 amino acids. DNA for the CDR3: TGTGCCAGCAGCTGGGGGCTCGGGGAGCTGTTTTTT. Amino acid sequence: CASSWGLGELFF.

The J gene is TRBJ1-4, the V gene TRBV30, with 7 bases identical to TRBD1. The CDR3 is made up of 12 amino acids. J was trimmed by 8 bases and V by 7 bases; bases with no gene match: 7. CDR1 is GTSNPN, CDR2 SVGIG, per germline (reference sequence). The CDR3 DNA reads TGTGCCTTTCAGGGGGGAGAGGAAAAACTGTTTTTT. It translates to CAFQGGEEKLFF.

For the CDR3, the DNA is TGTGCCAGCAGCTTAGGGCAGAGAATGAACACTGAAGCTTTCTTT. This gives the protein CASSLGQRMNTEAFF. The chain recombines TRBV7-2 with TRBJ1-1; D not certain. This CDR3 spans 15 amino acids. Germline-derived CDR1 and CDR2 are SGHTA and FQGNSA. V lost 1 base to trimming and J lost 0 bases, with 9 bases between them.

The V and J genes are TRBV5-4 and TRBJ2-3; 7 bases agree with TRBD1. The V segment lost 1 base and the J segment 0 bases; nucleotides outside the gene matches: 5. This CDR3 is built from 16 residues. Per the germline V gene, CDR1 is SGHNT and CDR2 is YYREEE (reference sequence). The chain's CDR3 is CASSLSQGVSTDTQYF. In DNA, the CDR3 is TGTGCCAGCAGCTTGTCGCAGGGGGTGAGCACAGATACGCAGTATTTT.

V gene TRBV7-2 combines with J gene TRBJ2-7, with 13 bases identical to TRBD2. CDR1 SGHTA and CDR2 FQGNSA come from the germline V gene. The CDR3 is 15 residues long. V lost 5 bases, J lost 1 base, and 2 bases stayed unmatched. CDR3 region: CASSPTSGRSYEQYF. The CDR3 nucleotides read TGTGCCAGCAGCCCGACTAGCGGGAGGTCCTACGAGCAGTACTTC. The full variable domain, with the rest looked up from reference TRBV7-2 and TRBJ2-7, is GAGVSQSPSNKVTEKGKDVELRCDPISGHTALYWYRQSLGQGLEFLIYFQGNSAPDKSGLPSDRFSAERTGGSVSTLTIQRTQQEDSAVYLCASSPTSGRSYEQYFGPGTRLTVT.

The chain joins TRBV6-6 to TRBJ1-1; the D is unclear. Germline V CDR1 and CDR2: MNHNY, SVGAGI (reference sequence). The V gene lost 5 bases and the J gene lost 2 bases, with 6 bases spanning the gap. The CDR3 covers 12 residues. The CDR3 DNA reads TGTGCCAGCAGTAAGACCAACACTGAAGCTTTCTTT. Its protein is CASSKTNTEAFF.

The CDR3 loop is CASSGLAGGPAGANVLTF. The CDR3 bases are TGTGCCAGCAGTGGACTAGCGGGGGGGCCCGCCGGGGCCAACGTCCTGACTTTC. The chain recombines TRBV2 with TRBJ2-6, with 14 bases fitting TRBD2. Trimming took 4 bases from V and 4 from J; bases not matched to a gene: 6. The CDR3 is made up of 18 amino acids. The germline gives CDR1 SNHLY, CDR2 FYNNEI.

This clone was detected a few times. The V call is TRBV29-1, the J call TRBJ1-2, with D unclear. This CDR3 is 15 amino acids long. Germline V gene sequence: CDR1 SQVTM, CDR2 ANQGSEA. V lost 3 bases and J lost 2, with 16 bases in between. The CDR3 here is CSVDEGLPFNYGYTF. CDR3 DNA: TGCAGCGTTGATGAGGGCCTCCCGTTCAACTATGGCTACACCTTC.

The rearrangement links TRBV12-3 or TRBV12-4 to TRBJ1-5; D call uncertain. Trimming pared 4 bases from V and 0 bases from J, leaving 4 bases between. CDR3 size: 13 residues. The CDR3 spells CASSSTSNQPQHF. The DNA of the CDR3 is TGTGCCAGCAGTTCGACTAGCAATCAGCCCCAGCATTTT.

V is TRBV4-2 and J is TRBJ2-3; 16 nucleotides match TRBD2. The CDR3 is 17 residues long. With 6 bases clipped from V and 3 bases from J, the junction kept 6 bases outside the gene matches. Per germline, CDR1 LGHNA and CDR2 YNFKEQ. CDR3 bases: TGTGCCAGCAGTCGGGGACTAGCGGGGGGGCTAACAGATACGCAGTATTTT. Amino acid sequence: CASSRGLAGGLTDTQYF.

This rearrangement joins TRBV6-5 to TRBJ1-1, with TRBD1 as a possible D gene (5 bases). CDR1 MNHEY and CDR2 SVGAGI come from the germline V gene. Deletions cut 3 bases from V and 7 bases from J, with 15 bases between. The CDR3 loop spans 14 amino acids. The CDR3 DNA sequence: TGTGCCAGCAGTTATAGAGGGACCCCAAATGAAGCTTTCTTT. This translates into CASSYRGTPNEAFF.

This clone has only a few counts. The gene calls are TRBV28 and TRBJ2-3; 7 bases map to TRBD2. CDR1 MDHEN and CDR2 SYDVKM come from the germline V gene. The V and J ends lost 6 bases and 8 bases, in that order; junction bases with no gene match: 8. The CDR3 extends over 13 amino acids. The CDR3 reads CASSPWDYTTQYF. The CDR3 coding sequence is TGTGCCAGCAGCCCCTGGGACTACACTACGCAGTATTTT.

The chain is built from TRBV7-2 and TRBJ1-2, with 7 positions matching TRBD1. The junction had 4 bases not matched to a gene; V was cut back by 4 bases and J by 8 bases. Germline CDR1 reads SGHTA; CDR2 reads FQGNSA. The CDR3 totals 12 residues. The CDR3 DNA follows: TGTGCCAGCAGCTCAGGGGGTGGAGGCTACACCTTC. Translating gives CASSSGGGGYTF. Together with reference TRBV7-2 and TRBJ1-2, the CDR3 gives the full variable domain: GAGVSQSPSNKVTEKGKDVELRCDPISGHTALYWYRQSLGQGLEFLIYFQGNSAPDKSGLPSDRFSAERTGGSVSTLTIQRTQQEDSAVYLCASSSGGGGYTFGSGTRLTVV.

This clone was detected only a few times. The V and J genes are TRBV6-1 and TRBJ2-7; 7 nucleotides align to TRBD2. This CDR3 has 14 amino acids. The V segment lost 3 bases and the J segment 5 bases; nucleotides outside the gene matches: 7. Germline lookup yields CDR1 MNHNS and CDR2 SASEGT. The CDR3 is CASSDGGGVNEQYF. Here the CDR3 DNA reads TGTGCCAGCAGTGACGGCGGGGGAGTCAACGAGCAGTACTTC.

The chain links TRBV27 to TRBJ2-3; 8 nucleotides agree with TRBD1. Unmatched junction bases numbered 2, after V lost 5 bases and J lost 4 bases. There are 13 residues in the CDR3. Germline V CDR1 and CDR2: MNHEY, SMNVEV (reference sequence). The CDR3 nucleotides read TGTGCCAGCAGTAAACAGGGGGCAGATACGCAGTATTTT. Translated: CASSKQGADTQYF.

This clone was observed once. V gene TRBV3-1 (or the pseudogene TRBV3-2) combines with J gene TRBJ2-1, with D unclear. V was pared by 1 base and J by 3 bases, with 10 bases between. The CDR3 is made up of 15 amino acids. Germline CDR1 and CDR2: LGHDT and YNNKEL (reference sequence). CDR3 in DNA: TGTGCCAGCAGCCAAGGGGCAGCTAGCTACAATGAGCAGTTCTTC. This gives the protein CASSQGAASYNEQFF.